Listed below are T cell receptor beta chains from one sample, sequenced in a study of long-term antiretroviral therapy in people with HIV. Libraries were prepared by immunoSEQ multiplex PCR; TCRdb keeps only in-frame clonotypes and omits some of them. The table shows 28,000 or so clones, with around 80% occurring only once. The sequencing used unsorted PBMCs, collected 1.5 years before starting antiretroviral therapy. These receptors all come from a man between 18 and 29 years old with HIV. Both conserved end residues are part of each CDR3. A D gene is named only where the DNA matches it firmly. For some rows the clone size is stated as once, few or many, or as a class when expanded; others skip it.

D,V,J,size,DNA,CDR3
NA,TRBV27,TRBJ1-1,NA,TGTGCCAGCAGTTTAACGGGGGTCCAGATGAACACTGAAGCTTTCTTT,CASSLTGVQMNTEAFF
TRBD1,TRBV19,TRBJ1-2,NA,TGTGCCAGTAGTAAGGACAGGGGGCGAAGAAGTGGCTACACCTTC,CASSKDRGRRSGYTF
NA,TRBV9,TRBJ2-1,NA,TGTGCCAGCAGCGTATTTCTTGGGACCAACAATGAGCAGTTCTTC,CASSVFLGTNNEQFF
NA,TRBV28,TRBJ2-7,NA,TGTGCCAGCAGTCCCAGGTCAGGGGCCACCTACGAGCAGTACTTC,CASSPRSGATYEQYF
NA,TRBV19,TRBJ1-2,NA,TGTGCCAGTAGTATTCCTCGGGTGCCGCATGGCTACACCTTC,CASSIPRVPHGYTF
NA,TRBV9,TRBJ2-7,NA,TGTGCCAGCAGCCCATCCGGGACGGCGGGCGACGAGCAGTACTTC,CASSPSGTAGDEQYF
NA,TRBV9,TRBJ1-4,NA,TGTGCCAGCAGCGCCAGGGTGGGGGATGAAAAACTGTTTTTT,CASSARVGDEKLFF
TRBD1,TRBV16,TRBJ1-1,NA,TGTGCCAGCAGCCGGACAGGTGAGAACACTGAAGCTTTCTTT,CASSRTGENTEAFF
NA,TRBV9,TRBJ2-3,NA,TGTGCCAGCAGTAACCGAGGTGATACGCAGTATTTT,CASSNRGDTQYF
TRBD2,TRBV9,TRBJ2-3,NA,TGTGCCAGCAGCGGAACTAGCGGGAGGGCTGGCACAGATACGCAGTATTTT,CASSGTSGRAGTDTQYF
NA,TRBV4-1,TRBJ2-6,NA,TGCGCCAGCAGCCTACCCCCCAAGGGTCCACTCTCTGGGGCCAACGTCCTGACTTTC,CASSLPPKGPLSGANVLTF
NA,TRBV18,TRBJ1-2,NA,TGTGCCAGCTCATCCGGGACGGGTTTTGTTGGCTACACCTTC,CASSSGTGFVGYTF
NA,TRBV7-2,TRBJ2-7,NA,TGTGCCAGCAGCTTATCCGGGGAGCAGTACTTC,CASSLSGEQYF
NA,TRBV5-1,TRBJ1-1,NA,TGCGCCAGCAGCCCCAGCGGAGCGATTGAGGGAACTGAAGCTTTCTTT,CASSPSGAIEGTEAFF
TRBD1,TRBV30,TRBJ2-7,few,TGTGCCTGCTCCGGGACAGTATCCTACGAGCAGTACTTC,CACSGTVSYEQYF
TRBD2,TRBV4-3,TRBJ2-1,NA,TGCGCCAGCAGCAGCGGCTCTAGCGGGAGGAATGAGCAGTTCTTC,CASSSGSSGRNEQFF
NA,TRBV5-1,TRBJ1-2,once,TGCGCCAGCAGCTTCGATAATGACTATGGCTACACCTTC,CASSFDNDYGYTF
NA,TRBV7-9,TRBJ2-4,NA,TGTGCCAGCAGCTTAGCTATTAGCAGCAAAAACATTCAGTACTTC,CASSLAISSKNIQYF
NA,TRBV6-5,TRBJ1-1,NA,TGTGCCAGCAGTTACGACCCCGAACGGATTAGGACTGAAGCTTTCTTT,CASSYDPERIRTEAFF
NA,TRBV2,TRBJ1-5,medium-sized,TGTGCCAGCAGGGACGGTGCTAATCAGCCCCAGCATTTT,CASRDGANQPQHF
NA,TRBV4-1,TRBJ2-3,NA,TGCGCCAGCAGCAAATCTCGGGGTAGCGGCACAGATACGCAGTATTTT,CASSKSRGSGTDTQYF
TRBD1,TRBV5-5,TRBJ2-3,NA,TGTGCCAGCACCTTAGCCTCGACAGGGCAGGATACGCAGTATTTT,CASTLASTGQDTQYF
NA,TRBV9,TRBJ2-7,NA,TGTGCCAGCAGCGGGGGGGGGACAGCCCTCTCCTACGAGCAGTACTTC,CASSGGGTALSYEQYF
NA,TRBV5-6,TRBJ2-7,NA,TGTGCCAGCAGCCCGGATAGAGGGAGTCGACACGAGCAGTACTTC,CASSPDRGSRHEQYF
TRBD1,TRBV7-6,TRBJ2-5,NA,TGTGCCAGCAGCTTAGGGGGACAGGGTTGGCAAGAGACCCAGTACTTC,CASSLGGQGWQETQYF
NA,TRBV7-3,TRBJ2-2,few,TGTGCCAGCAGGGTAGGGGACACCGGGGAGCTGTTTTTT,CASRVGDTGELFF
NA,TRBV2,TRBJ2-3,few,TGTGCCAGCAGTGATGGAGCAGTTACGCAGTATTTT,CASSDGAVTQYF
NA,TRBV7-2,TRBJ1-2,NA,TGTGCCAGCAGCTTAGGCATGGAGGACGGCTACACCTTC,CASSLGMEDGYTF
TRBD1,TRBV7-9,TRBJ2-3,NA,TGTGCCAGCAGTACGGACAGGGGGGCAGATACGCAGTATTTT,CASSTDRGADTQYF
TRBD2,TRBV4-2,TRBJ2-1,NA,TGTGCCAGCAGCCAAGTAATGACTAGCGGGAGCTATGAGCAGTTCTTC,CASSQVMTSGSYEQFF
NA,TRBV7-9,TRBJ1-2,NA,TGTGCCAGCAGCCCAACCCTCGGGGCAAACTATGGCTACACCTTC,CASSPTLGANYGYTF
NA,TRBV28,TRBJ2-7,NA,TGTGCCAGCAGTTTCTGGGTAGAGAAAGAGCAGTACTTC,CASSFWVEKEQYF
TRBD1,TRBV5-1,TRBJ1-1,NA,TGCGCCAGCAGACCCGGACAGGGCAACACTGAAGCTTTCTTT,CASRPGQGNTEAFF
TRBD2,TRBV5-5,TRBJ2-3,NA,TGTGCCAGCAGCCCGGGAGCGGGGGGGGCAGATACGCAGTATTTT,CASSPGAGGADTQYF
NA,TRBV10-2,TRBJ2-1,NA,TGCGCCAGCAGTGTTAATAGCCGCAATGAGCAGTTCTTC,CASSVNSRNEQFF
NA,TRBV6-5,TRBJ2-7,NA,TGTGCCAGCAGTTACAGGGAGGTGGGCTACGAGCAGTACTTC,CASSYREVGYEQYF
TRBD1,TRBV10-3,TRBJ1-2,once,TGTGCCATCAGTGAGTCGACAGGGGGTAACTATGGCTACACCTTC,CAISESTGGNYGYTF
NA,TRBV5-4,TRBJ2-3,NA,TGTGCCAGCAGCTTGAGAGGGGCAGGCACAGATACGCAGTATTTT,CASSLRGAGTDTQYF
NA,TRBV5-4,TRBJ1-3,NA,TGTGCCAGCAGCTTGGACAGCCCGGCGACTGGAAACACCATATATTTT,CASSLDSPATGNTIYF
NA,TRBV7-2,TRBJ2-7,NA,TGTGCCAGCAGCGACCTAGCTCGCGAGCAGTACTTC,CASSDLAREQYF
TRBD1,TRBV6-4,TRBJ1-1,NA,TGTGCCAGCAGTGACGGACAGGAGGGAACTGAAGCTTTCTTT,CASSDGQEGTEAFF
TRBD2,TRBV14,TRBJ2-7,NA,TGTGCCAGCAGCGGTACCGGGACTAGGACCGAGCAGTACTTC,CASSGTGTRTEQYF
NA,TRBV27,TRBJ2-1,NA,TGTGCCAGCAGTTATTATTCAGGAGGCACCGAGCAGTTCTTC,CASSYYSGGTEQFF
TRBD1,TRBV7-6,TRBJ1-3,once,TGTGCCAGCAGCGCGCGGGACAGCCGAAACACCATATATTTT,CASSARDSRNTIYF
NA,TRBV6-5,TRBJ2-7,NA,TGTGCCAGCCGTCCGGGGCACGCCTACGAGCAGTACTTC,CASRPGHAYEQYF
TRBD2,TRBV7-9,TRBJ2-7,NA,TGTGCCAGCAGCCGGACTAGCGGGGCGGTAATCGCCTACGAGCAGTACTTC,CASSRTSGAVIAYEQYF
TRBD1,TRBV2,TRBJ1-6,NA,TGTGCCAGCAGTGCGGACAGGGGAGGAAGTTCACCCCTCCACTTT,CASSADRGGSSPLHF
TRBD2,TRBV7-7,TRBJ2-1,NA,TGTGCTAGCAGCCCTAAGGCCCTAGCGGGGGGGCTCAATGAGCAGTTCTTC,CASSPKALAGGLNEQFF
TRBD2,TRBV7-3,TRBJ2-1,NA,TGTGCCAGCAGCTTATCCTTAGCGGGAGGCTGGAATGAGCAGTTCTTC,CASSLSLAGGWNEQFF
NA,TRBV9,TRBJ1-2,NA,TGTGCCAGCAGTCCTACTTGGGGTCATGCCTATGGCTACACCTTC,CASSPTWGHAYGYTF
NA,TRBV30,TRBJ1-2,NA,TGTGCCTGGTCACAAAAGGGTCAATCTAACTATGGCTACACCTTC,CAWSQKGQSNYGYTF